This T cell receptor beta chain was recorded in a study of blood T cell repertoires in COVID-19. On the study more broadly: Acute and convalescent COVID-19 samples came from the United States, Italy and Spain. From T cells, B-cell-depleted T cells, or PBMCs came the material, which was cDNA or gDNA.

In the authors' workflow: From reference gene primer amplification, estimates of nucleated cell counts were derived. Sequencing used immunoSEQ multiplex PCR; TCRdb keeps in-frame clones, though not all of them. V and J calls plus clone size are reproduced from that table; the DNA served to infer D and trimming. This table holds tens of thousands of clones, 88% found once. The length of the CDR3 is 14 residues. In germline, CDR1 is SGHTA, CDR2 FQGNSA. Trimming removed 3 bases at V and 4 bases at J, with 12 bases between. This receptor was taken from a woman of 80 years or more with active or convalescent COVID-19. The source material was peripheral blood. This chain connects TRBV7-2 to TRBJ2-5; TRBD1 might be the D (6 bases). The CDR3 reads CASSFRGTRETQYF. DNA of the CDR3: TGTGCCAGCAGCTTCAGAGGGACACGAGAGACCCAGTACTTC.